This passage covers 27 T cell receptor beta chains from one sample sequenced in a study of blood T cell repertoires in COVID-19. Profiling relied on immunoSEQ multiplex PCR, and the TCRdb table lists in-frame clones only, not all of them. The sample has around 160,000 clones, 70% to 90% seen once. The sample consisted of PBMCs or T cells enriched from blood (not recorded which). Receptors originate from a man between 35 and 55 years old who had recovered from COVID-19.

The gene calls are TRBV19 and TRBJ2-1; 12 nucleotides agree with TRBD2. The CDR3 contains 18 residues. Germline assignment: CDR1 LNHDA and CDR2 SQIVND (reference sequence). The J segment lost 7 bases and the V segment lost 1 base, leaving 11 bases of the junction unmatched. The CDR3 nucleotides are TGTGCCAGTAGTATAGGGCGGACTAGCGGGGCCGTAGGGAATGAGCAGTTCTTC. Encoded protein: CASSIGRTSGAVGNEQFF. Complete variable domain (other parts from reference TRBV19 and TRBJ2-1): DGGITQSPKYLFRKEGQNVTLSCEQNLNHDAMYWYRQDPGQGLRLIYYSQIVNDFQKGDIAEGYSVSREKKESFPLTVTSAQKNPTAFYLCASSIGRTSGAVGNEQFFGPGTRLTVL.

The chain joins TRBV19 to TRBJ2-2, with 9 bases fitting TRBD2. The germline gives CDR1 LNHDA, CDR2 SQIVND (reference sequence). The CDR3 spans 15 residues. The junction had 12 bases not matched to a gene; V was cut back by 10 bases and J by 6 bases. CDR3 nucleotides: TGTGCCACCCGAGCAGGGACTAGCTTTTCCGGGGAGCTGTTTTTT. Its protein is CATRAGTSFSGELFF.

This chain uses TRBV12-3 or TRBV12-4 with TRBJ2-7, with D possibly matching TRBD2 (5 bases). V dropped 6 bases and J dropped 8 bases, with 17 bases sitting between them. The CDR3 extends over 13 amino acids. Written as DNA, the CDR3 is TGTGCCAGCAGCGGACTGGGTCTCCAGCAGCAGTACTTC. Its translation is CASSGLGLQQQYF.

This clone has only one observation. V gene TRBV6-6 combines with J gene TRBJ2-2; D unclear. Germline-derived CDR1 and CDR2 are MNHNY and SVGAGI (reference sequence). The CDR3 covers 13 residues. The V gene lost 6 bases and the J gene lost 6 bases, with 11 bases spanning the gap. CDR3 sequence: CASSYLSPGELFF. As DNA, the CDR3 is TGTGCCAGCAGCTACCTAAGTCCCGGGGAGCTGTTTTTT.

The V and J genes are TRBV29-1 and TRBJ1-1; D gene uncertain. Germline CDR1 is SQVTM and CDR2 is ANQGSEA. Trimming removed 6 bases from V and 2 bases from J, with 16 bases in between. This CDR3 region has 14 residues. CDR3 sequence reads: CSVDKSGLNTEAFF. The DNA for the CDR3 is TGCAGCGTCGATAAATCGGGTCTTAACACTGAAGCTTTCTTT.

This clone has a handful of counts. J is TRBJ1-1 and V is TRBV30; D call uncertain. Germline lookup yields CDR1 GTSNPN and CDR2 SVGIG (reference sequence). The V end was cut by 0 bases, the J end by 2 bases, with 7 bases between. This CDR3 is built from 13 residues. CDR3 in amino acids: CAWSVALNTEAFF. CDR3 DNA: TGTGCCTGGAGTGTAGCTCTAAACACTGAAGCTTTCTTT.

This chain links TRBV7-6 with TRBJ2-3; 8 bases agree with TRBD1. The CDR3 is 15 residues long. In germline, CDR1 is SGHVS, CDR2 FNYEAQ. V lost 0 bases to trimming and J lost 1 base; unmatched junction nucleotides: 0. The CDR3 loop is CASSLARGRTDTQYF. The CDR3 region has the DNA TGTGCCAGCAGCTTAGCCAGGGGGCGCACAGATACGCAGTATTTT.

This chain uses TRBV25-1 with TRBJ2-2; D not resolved. V shed 1 base and J shed 7 bases, with 4 bases lying between them. The CDR3 totals 12 residues. Germline values: CDR1 MGHDK, CDR2 SYGVNS. The CDR3: CASSESGGELFF. Here the CDR3 DNA reads TGTGCCAGCAGTGAATCCGGCGGGGAGCTGTTTTTT.

The V and J genes are TRBV25-1 and TRBJ2-6; no clear D gene. The germline V and J ends were trimmed by 3 bases and 1 base, with 7 bases remaining between them. This CDR3 region has 15 residues. The germline gives CDR1 MGHDK, CDR2 SYGVNS. CDR3 protein: CASSDDMSGANVLTF. CDR3 in DNA: TGTGCCAGCAGTGATGACATGTCTGGGGCCAACGTCCTGACTTTC.

The J gene is TRBJ1-4, the V gene TRBV30; 8 bases fit TRBD1. The ends lost 5 bases at V and 6 bases at J; junction bases unmatched: 14. The CDR3 length is 16 residues. Germline V lookup: CDR1 GTSNPN, CDR2 SVGIG (reference sequence). The CDR3 nucleotides read TGTGCCTGGGGACAGGGAAAATTGAGGACGGATGAAAAACTGTTTTTT. Its translation is CAWGQGKLRTDEKLFF.

In this sample, this clone turned up a few times. The rearrangement joins TRBV4-1 to TRBJ2-1; TRBD1 aligns across 9 bases. The CDR3 loop spans 13 amino acids. Germline V gives CDR1 MGHRA, CDR2 YSYEKL. V was pared by 3 bases and J by 13 bases, with 7 bases of the junction left unmatched. Written as DNA, the CDR3 is TGCGCCAGCAGCCACCGCCGGGACAGGGAACAGTTCTTC. Its protein is CASSHRRDREQFF.

This clone is a singleton in its sample. This chain joins TRBV6-5 and TRBJ1-1, with D possibly being TRBD1 (5 bases). This CDR3 comprises 13 residues. Per germline, CDR1 MNHEY and CDR2 SVGAGI. V was shortened by 6 bases and J by 1 base, with 9 bases between the two germline ends. Here the CDR3 DNA reads TGTGCCAGCAGGGACACCAGGAACACTGAAGCTTTCTTT. Protein: CASRDTRNTEAFF.

The chain recombines TRBV7-8 with TRBJ2-2; the match to TRBD1 covers 11 bases. Germline CDR1 SGHVS, CDR2 FQNEAQ. This CDR3 has 18 amino acids. The junction had 5 bases not matched to a gene; V was cut back by 1 base and J by 1 base. This CDR3 reads CASSLGTGGYGNTGELFF. The CDR3 DNA sequence: TGTGCCAGCAGCTTAGGGACAGGGGGCTACGGGAACACCGGGGAGCTGTTTTTT.

The chain uses TRBV5-6 and TRBJ1-6, with 8 positions matching TRBD1. The junction had 7 bases not matched to a gene; V was cut back by 5 bases and J by 9 bases. The CDR3 has 14 amino acids. Per germline, CDR1 SGHDT and CDR2 YYEEEE. CDR3 sequence reads: CASSIQGGSSPLHF. In nucleotides, the CDR3 is TGTGCCAGCAGTATACAGGGGGGTAGTTCACCCCTCCACTTT. Based on the CDR3 plus reference TRBV5-6 and TRBJ1-6, the full variable domain is DAGVTQSPTHLIKTRGQQVTLRCSPKSGHDTVSWYQQALGQGPQFIFQYYEEEERQRGNFPDRFSGHQFPNYSSELNVNALLLGDSALYLCASSIQGGSSPLHFGNGTRLTVT.

The rearrangement links TRBV11-2 to TRBJ2-4, with D possibly matching TRBD1 (6 bases). The germline V and J ends were trimmed by 2 bases and 8 bases, with 16 bases remaining between them. There are 15 residues in the CDR3. The germline V gene encodes CDR1 SGHAT and CDR2 FQNNGV. This CDR3 reads CASSLRLGGPDIQYF. The CDR3, as DNA: TGTGCCAGCAGCTTAAGGCTTGGGGGCCCAGACATTCAGTACTTC.

This clone was observed a single time. The V gene is TRBV7-9, the J gene TRBJ1-1; TRBD1 aligns across 7 bases. Germline CDR1 is SEHNR and CDR2 is FQNEAQ (reference sequence). The CDR3 loop spans 16 amino acids. The V and J ends lost 5 bases and 4 bases, in that order; junction bases with no gene match: 13. CDR3 sequence reads: CASSLYGAGGSTEAFF. CDR3 nucleotide sequence: TGTGCCAGCAGCCTCTATGGCGCAGGGGGGAGCACTGAAGCTTTCTTT.

The chain joins TRBV5-4 to TRBJ1-2; D might be TRBD1 (5 bases). With 5 bases removed from V and 4 bases from J, the gap between germline ends came to 12 bases. The CDR3 totals 13 residues. Germline CDR1 and CDR2: SGHNT and YYREEE (reference sequence). CDR3 coding DNA: TGTGCCAGCAGTTACGACAGTTCCTATGGCTACACCTTC. This gives the protein CASSYDSSYGYTF.

This sequence joins TRBV5-1 and TRBJ2-5, with D perhaps TRBD2 (6 bases). Looked up from germline, CDR1 is SGHRS and CDR2 is YFSETQ. V dropped 0 bases and J dropped 4 bases, with 16 bases sitting between them. The CDR3 loop spans 16 amino acids. In DNA, the CDR3 is TGCGCCAGCAGCTTGGGGGACCGGGGGATGCGAGAGACCCAGTACTTC. It encodes CASSLGDRGMRETQYF.

This clone has more than one count but fewer than ten. The chain is built from TRBV3-1 (or the pseudogene TRBV3-2) and TRBJ1-1; D perhaps matches TRBD1 (5 bases). V shed 5 bases and J shed 12 bases, with 19 bases lying between them. CDR1 LGHDT and CDR2 YNNKEL come from the germline V gene (reference sequence). The CDR3 sequence is 13 residues long. CDR3 protein: CASSVDRDFRTFF. The CDR3 region has the DNA TGTGCCAGCAGCGTGGACCGGGACTTTAGGACTTTCTTT.

The chain couples TRBV5-1 to TRBJ2-5, with TRBD1 matching over 7 bases. Germline CDR1 SGHRS, CDR2 YFSETQ. This CDR3 spans 14 amino acids. Unmatched junction bases numbered 8, after V lost 4 bases and J lost 5 bases. The CDR3 is CASSRDSSSETQYF. CDR3 in DNA: TGCGCCAGCAGCCGGGACAGCTCTAGTGAGACCCAGTACTTC.

J is TRBJ2-7 and V is TRBV2; no definite D call. The CDR3 length is 12 residues. Between the trimmed V and J ends, which lost 2 bases and 4 bases, there was a span of 6 bases. The germline CDR1 and CDR2 sequences are SNHLY and FYNNEI. CDR3 amino acids: CASSETAYEQYV. CDR3 nucleotide sequence: TGTGCCAGCAGTGAAACTGCTTACGAGCAGTACGTC.

V is TRBV14 and J is TRBJ1-2, with 10 bases lining up with TRBD1. This CDR3 is 20 amino acids long. Germline V gene lookup returns CDR1 SGHDN and CDR2 FVKESK. The V segment lost 1 base and the J segment 1 base; nucleotides outside the gene matches: 15. The CDR3 loop reads CASSQALPWTGGFVNYGYTF. The CDR3 coding sequence is TGTGCCAGCAGCCAAGCCCTCCCTTGGACAGGGGGTTTCGTTAACTATGGCTACACCTTC.

This clone was seen only once. This chain uses TRBV29-1 with TRBJ2-7; TRBD1 aligns across 8 bases. The J segment lost 1 base and the V segment lost 2 bases, leaving 4 bases of the junction unmatched. Germline V gene lookup returns CDR1 SQVTM and CDR2 ANQGSEA. CDR3 length: 14 amino acids. The CDR3 nucleotides are TGCAGCGTTGAACCCGGGACAGGATCCTACGAGCAGTACTTC. Protein: CSVEPGTGSYEQYF.

This clone was found many times. The chain combines TRBV6-5 with TRBJ1-1; no clear D. The CDR3 has 13 amino acids. V lost 6 bases and J 0 bases, leaving 8 bases between the germline ends. Looked up from germline, CDR1 is MNHEY and CDR2 is SVGAGI. The CDR3 spells CASRRLLNTEAFF. The CDR3 DNA is TGTGCCAGCAGGAGACTGCTGAACACTGAAGCTTTCTTT.

CDR3 DNA: TGTGCCAGCGGCCAGTATAGCGGGGAGTACAATGAGCAGTTCTTC. Its protein is CASGQYSGEYNEQFF. V is TRBV6-5 and J is TRBJ2-1, with 8 bases aligning to TRBD2. The V segment lost 8 bases and the J segment 4 bases; nucleotides outside the gene matches: 10. The germline V gene encodes CDR1 MNHEY and CDR2 SVGAGI. The CDR3 loop spans 15 amino acids.

This chain connects TRBV3-1 (or the pseudogene TRBV3-2) to TRBJ1-3; D ambiguous. Germline V gene data show CDR1 as LGHDT and CDR2 as YNNKEL (reference sequence). Trimming left V 2 bases short and J 0 bases short, with 14 bases between. This CDR3 region has 17 residues. This CDR3 reads CASSQIGRTRSGNTIYF. In DNA, the CDR3 is TGTGCCAGCAGCCAAATAGGACGGACTCGCTCTGGAAACACCATATATTTT.

This chain joins TRBV7-2 and TRBJ2-1, with 11 bases matching TRBD1. Germline V gene lookup returns CDR1 SGHTA and CDR2 FQGNSA. The CDR3 covers 15 residues. The ends lost 4 bases at V and 7 bases at J; junction bases unmatched: 6. This CDR3 is CASSSGQGAGNEQFF. DNA of the CDR3: TGTGCCAGCAGCTCCGGACAGGGGGCGGGGAATGAGCAGTTCTTC.